This T cell receptor (beta chain) came from a study of T cell repertoires in cytomegalovirus infection. Study information: Newly reported HLA-C-restricted and thoroughly characterized HLA-B-restricted CMV epitopes were employed. Indications of both CMV infection and matching HLA type were provided by public TCR beta signatures. General study points: Clonotypes of TCR beta that were HLA-C-restricted and CMV-specific dominated the ex vivo response. Cumulative public TCR beta family frequency identified CMV carriers with the relevant HLA.

TCRdb passed the reads through MiXCR, listing each CDR3 protein once. In the table there are under 850,000 distinct CDR3 sequences, around 30% of which are singletons. Germline V gives CDR1 SGHTA, CDR2 FQGNSA. The V gene lost 1 base and the J gene lost 0 bases, with 10 bases spanning the gap. This CDR3 is built from 16 residues. This clonotype was counted at least ten times. Its antigen remains unknown. This sequence joins TRBV7-2 and TRBJ1-5; no definite D call. This TCR derives from a human donor in good health (CMV status not recorded). Some clones in this sample may be carry-over from other donors' samples. The input for sequencing was cultured PBMCs, taken from culture after CMV antigen stimulation. The CDR3 DNA sequence: TGTGCCAGCAGCTTAGACAGACCGTATAGCAATCAGCCCCAGCATTTT. It yields the protein CASSLDRPYSNQPQHF.